This TCR beta chain was found in a study of T cells in Graves' hyperthyroidism and ophthalmopathy. V was pared by 0 bases and J by 10 bases, with 18 bases between. The CDR3 covers 15 residues. Germline values: CDR1 LNHNV, CDR2 YYDKDF (reference sequence). Amplification of TCR beta CDR3 regions was performed using RNA transcripts as template. Initially, a first-round RT-PCR of the TCR CDR3 employed the HTBI primer set. MiXCR, applied by TCRdb to the multiplex PCR reads, yields one record per CDR3 protein. The table has a few hundred thousand distinct CDR3 sequences, about a fifth seen once. Input material: blood. The rearrangement links TRBV15 to TRBJ1-1, with D possibly being TRBD1 (5 bases). The sequence derives from a man aged 18 to 30 with Graves' hyperthyroidism. CDR3 in DNA: TGTGCCACCAGCAGAGAGCAAAGTTATGGGACGGGAGCTTTCTTT. This sequence encodes CATSREQSYGTGAFF.